These T cell receptor beta chains were read from a single sample in a study. TCRdb re-analysed the 5' RACE reads in MiXCR, keeping a single row per CDR3 protein. The sample includes 50,000 to 75,000 distinct CDR3 sequences, about 20% of them seen just once. The specimen sequenced was memory CD4+ T cells sorted from a lymph node. The receptors derive from a female donor with breast cancer. CDR3s include the opening cysteine and the closing phenylalanine or tryptophan. Each record gives: D gene, clone size, V gene, J gene, CDR3 DNA, CDR3 protein. The D gene is left open where the match is weak. Size is stated for part of the rows, as once, few or many counts, or as a class when the clone is expanded.

.,.,TRBV29-1,TRBJ1-4,TGCAGCGTTGCCAGAGGTGGCGAAACTAATGAAAAACTGTTTTTT,CSVARGGETNEKLFF
.,few,TRBV10-3,TRBJ2-6,TGTGCCATCGGAAGCTCTGGGGCCAACGTCCCGACTTTC,CAIGSSGANVPTF
.,few,TRBV7-2,TRBJ1-4,TGTGCCAGCAGCTTAGAAAGAAGAGAAAAACTGTTTTTT,CASSLERREKLFF
.,few,TRBV29-1,TRBJ1-2,TGCAGCGTGTGGGGGGGCCGGGGCTACACCTTC,CSVWGGRGYTF
TRBD1,.,TRBV7-2,TRBJ1-6,TGTGCCAGCAGCTTTGCGGTCGTTGGGACAGGGGGCAATTCACCCCTCCACTTT,CASSFAVVGTGGNSPLHF
.,.,TRBV7-6,TRBJ2-1,TGTGCCAGCAGCCCAGCGGGTGTAAGTGAGCAGTTCTTC,CASSPAGVSEQFF
TRBD1,many,TRBV6-5,TRBJ1-2,TGTGCCACCTACAGGGGGATCTATGGCTACACCTTC,CATYRGIYGYTF
TRBD1,.,TRBV5-1,TRBJ1-4,TGCGCCAGCAGCTTGGACCAGGGGGCTGGGGAAAAACTGTTTTTT,CASSLDQGAGEKLFF
TRBD2,few,TRBV20-1,TRBJ2-7,TGCAGTGCCAACAGACTAGCGGGGACCGATGGGAACGAGCAGTACTTC,CSANRLAGTDGNEQYF
TRBD1,.,TRBV11-2,TRBJ2-1,TGTGCCAGCGGCTTAGGGACAGGCTTAAGCTCCTACAATGAGCAGTTCTTC,CASGLGTGLSSYNEQFF
.,many,TRBV5-1,TRBJ2-7,TGCGCCAGCAAGGCCGGTAGCTCCTACGAGCAGTACTTC,CASKAGSSYEQYF
TRBD1,.,TRBV5-6,TRBJ1-1,TGTGCCAGCAGCCTTAGTAGTACAGGGGGCACTGAAGCTTTCTTT,CASSLSSTGGTEAFF
TRBD1,few,TRBV7-2,TRBJ1-3,TGTGCCAGCAGCCCTTTCCTCCCCGGGACAGGGGAGAGCACCATATATTTT,CASSPFLPGTGESTIYF
.,few,TRBV24-1,TRBJ2-1,TGTGCCACCAGTGATTTGAGCGAATCCTACAATGAGCAGTTCTTC,CATSDLSESYNEQFF
.,.,TRBV7-2,TRBJ2-3,TGTGCCAGCAGCTTAGGCCTAGTGTCCACAGATACGCAGTATTTT,CASSLGLVSTDTQYF
.,many,TRBV12-3/TRBV12-4,TRBJ2-3,TGTGCCAGCAGTTTCGATAGCACAGATACGCAGTATTTT,CASSFDSTDTQYF
.,few,TRBV5-1,TRBJ1-6,TGCGCCAGCAGCTTGAGCGGCGACAGCTATAATTCACCCCTCCACTTT,CASSLSGDSYNSPLHF
TRBD2,.,TRBV7-3,TRBJ2-1,TGTGCCAGCAGCCCGGGACTAATCAATGAGCAGTTCTTC,CASSPGLINEQFF
TRBD1,.,TRBV20-1,TRBJ2-7,TGCAGTGCCCCGGACAGGGGGGGTCCCTACGAGCAGTACTTC,CSAPDRGGPYEQYF
TRBD2,.,TRBV24-1,TRBJ2-3,TGTGCCACCAGTGACCAACCGGGACTAGCGAGAGGAAAGGATACGCAGTATTTT,CATSDQPGLARGKDTQYF